The 23 T cell receptor beta chains below were found in one sample sequenced in a study of blood T cells in healthy people across ages. Alongside a J-beta primer mix, a sample-barcoded 5' primer served in a second PCR lasting roughly 7 to 11 cycles. TCRdb reprocessed the 5' RACE reads with MiXCR, giving one entry per CDR3 protein. The top ten hold under 9% of the sample, which has 500,000 to 550,000 distinct CDR3 sequences, 24% seen once. The sample was also linked to a second study, of T cells of mothers and their children.

Source material: blood. The receptors here all came from a boy younger than 18 in good health.

Of note for this clonotype: A junction boundary mismatches the germline segment, possibly from a read error. DNA of the CDR3: TGTGCCTGCAGCTACCGGGACAGGGTCGGCGATACGCAGTATTTT. Protein product: CACSYRDRVGDTQYF. The V and J genes are TRBV7-9 and TRBJ2-3; the match to TRBD1 covers 9 bases. The CDR3 is made up of 15 amino acids. The germline V gene encodes CDR1 SEHNR and CDR2 FQNEAQ (reference sequence).

The gene calls are TRBV20-1 and TRBJ2-4; D gene ambiguous. Germline V gene lookup returns CDR1 DFQATT and CDR2 SNEGSKA (reference sequence). The CDR3 loop spans 13 amino acids. Trimming left V 6 bases short and J 1 base short, with 10 bases between. CDR3 nucleotide sequence: TGCAGTGCCCACGGTTTTGCCAAAAACATTCAGTACTTC. It is translated as CSAHGFAKNIQYF.

V gene TRBV20-1 combines with J gene TRBJ1-1, with 12 nucleotides matching TRBD1. This CDR3 is built from 14 residues. Germline loops: CDR1 DFQATT, CDR2 SNEGSKA (reference sequence). V dropped 7 bases and J dropped 11; count of bases not matched to a gene: 14. CDR3 DNA: TGCAGTGTGATCCCGGGACAGGGGGCTTCTTGGGCTTTCTTT. Amino acids: CSVIPGQGASWAFF.

This clonotype was counted only a few times. The chain joins TRBV15 to TRBJ1-1; 7 nucleotides align to TRBD1. Germline V lookup: CDR1 LNHNV, CDR2 YYDKDF (reference sequence). J was trimmed by 0 bases and V by 2 bases; bases with no gene match: 3. This CDR3 has 15 amino acids. The CDR3: CATSRQTGLNTEAFF. CDR3 bases: TGTGCCACCAGCAGACAGACAGGGCTGAACACTGAAGCTTTCTTT.

The chain uses TRBV20-1 and TRBJ2-7; 9 bases are a match to TRBD1. The CDR3 runs to 14 residues. The V gene's germline CDR1 is DFQATT and CDR2 SNEGSKA (reference sequence). Trimming took 6 bases from V and 3 from J; bases not matched to a gene: 9. DNA for the CDR3: TGCAGTGCCCAGAAGGGGGACAGGGTCTACGAGCAGTACTTC. This codes for CSAQKGDRVYEQYF.

The V call is TRBV7-8, the J call TRBJ2-5, with D tentatively TRBD1 or TRBD2 (5 bases each). The J call may be in error: the DNA end matches TRBJ2-7 better. The CDR3 consists of 16 residues. The germline V gene has CDR1 SGHVS and CDR2 FQNEAQ. CDR3: CASSLALGTLVHEQYF. Here the CDR3 DNA reads TGTGCCAGCAGCTTAGCGTTGGGGACCCTCGTCCACGAGCAGTACTTC.

This clonotype was counted only a few times. The chain carries TRBV7-9 and TRBJ2-3, with 11 bases lining up with TRBD2. Per the germline V gene, CDR1 is SEHNR and CDR2 is FQNEAQ (reference sequence). V dropped 4 bases and J dropped 6; count of bases not matched to a gene: 6. This CDR3 spans 15 amino acids. The CDR3 DNA reads as TGTGCCAGCAGCTCCTTAGCGGGGGGGCTGGATACGCAGTATTTT. Amino acid sequence: CASSSLAGGLDTQYF.

The chain employs TRBV7-2 and TRBJ2-3; the D is unclear. This CDR3 is built from 13 residues. Germline CDR1 reads SGHTA; CDR2 reads FQGNSA. Trimming shortened V by 5 bases and J by 6 bases, and 12 bases separated the two germline ends. The CDR3 DNA sequence: TGTGCCAGCAGCCCGGCACCGCCGGATACGCAGTATTTT. Translation gives CASSPAPPDTQYF.

The gene calls are TRBV20-1 and TRBJ2-1; 15 positions agree with TRBD2. The CDR3 extends over 15 amino acids. Looked up from germline, CDR1 is DFQATT and CDR2 is SNEGSKA (reference sequence). V lost 3 bases and J lost 9; bases outside the gene matches: 6. CDR3: CSASSGTSGGPEQFF. The CDR3 region has the DNA TGCAGTGCTAGCTCCGGGACTAGCGGGGGGCCTGAGCAGTTCTTC.

This chain joins TRBV5-6 and TRBJ2-2; 9 nucleotides line up with TRBD2. The CDR3 contains 17 residues. J gave up 2 bases and V 3 bases, and 8 bases lay outside the gene matches. From germline, CDR1 is SGHDT and CDR2 YYEEEE. CDR3 in DNA: TGTGCCAGCAGCTCGGGGGGGCTAGCGGGAAACACCGGGGAGCTGTTTTTT. This gives the protein CASSSGGLAGNTGELFF.

This clonotype occurred a few times. The CDR3 DNA reads as TGTGCCAGCAGTTTGGGCCGGGGTGTCGCAGCTTTCTTT. Protein: CASSLGRGVAAFF. The chain joins TRBV28 to TRBJ1-1; D uncertain. The CDR3 covers 13 residues. Germline CDR1 and CDR2: MDHEN and SYDVKM. V shed 3 bases and J shed 10 bases, with 15 bases lying between them.

The rearrangement links TRBV5-1 to TRBJ2-5; 15 nucleotides line up with TRBD2. Matching the DNA end better, TRBJ2-1 makes the J call doubtful. The germline V gene has CDR1 SGHRS and CDR2 YFSETQ. This CDR3 is built from 19 residues. CDR3 nucleotide sequence: TGCGCCAGCAGCCTCCGATGGACTAGCGGGGGGGCATTTTTCGATGAGCAGTTCTTC. Encoded protein: CASSLRWTSGGAFFDEQFF.

The chain combines TRBV5-1 with TRBJ2-5, with D tentatively TRBD1 or TRBD2 (6 bases each). The CDR3 consists of 14 residues. V lost 0 bases, J lost 5 bases, and 11 bases lay in between. The germline gives CDR1 SGHRS, CDR2 YFSETQ. In nucleotides, the CDR3 is TGCGCCAGCAGCTTGGGTCGGGGGCTGGAGACCCAGTACTTC. Translated: CASSLGRGLETQYF.

This clonotype was seen more than once but under ten times. The chain is built from TRBV7-2 and TRBJ2-1, with TRBD1 matching 7 bases. Losses at the gene ends were 4 bases for V and 3 bases for J; bases not matched to a gene: 6. This CDR3 region has 15 residues. The germline gives CDR1 SGHTA, CDR2 FQGNSA. CDR3 region: CASSYRDSLYNEQFF. DNA of the CDR3: TGTGCCAGCAGCTACCGGGACAGCCTCTACAATGAGCAGTTCTTC.

V gene TRBV29-1 combines with J gene TRBJ2-7; weak D call: TRBD1 (7 bases). In germline, CDR1 is SQVTM, CDR2 ANQGSEA. The length of the CDR3 is 12 residues. V was cut by 7 bases and J by 2 bases, with 12 bases left in between. Written as DNA, the CDR3 is TGCAGCGGGAGGGACAGCACCTACGAGCAGTACGTC. Its protein is CSGRDSTYEQYV.

The CDR3 here is CASSLSWTRDPYEQYF. As DNA, the CDR3 is TGTGCCAGCAGTTTATCGTGGACTAGGGACCCCTACGAGCAGTACTTC. The chain employs TRBV27 and TRBJ2-7; 7 bases agree with TRBD2. V dropped 0 bases and J dropped 2; count of bases not matched to a gene: 7. The V gene's germline CDR1 is MNHEY and CDR2 SMNVEV (reference sequence). The CDR3 extends over 16 amino acids.

In the case of this clonotype: A read error is likely, as this CDR3 ends without the conserved phenylalanine or tryptophan. The chain links TRBV5-1 to TRBJ2-7; 7 bases match TRBD2. This CDR3 is built from 14 residues. Germline CDR1 is SGHRS and CDR2 is YFSETQ. J lost 9 bases, V lost 4 bases, and 13 bases had no gene match. CDR3 sequence reads: CASSMRPGGNGQYL. CDR3 sequence (DNA): TGCGCCAGCAGCATGCGTCCGGGAGGAAACGGGCAGTACCTC.

This chain connects TRBV5-1 to TRBJ2-1, with 12 bases lining up with TRBD1. Germline loops: CDR1 SGHRS, CDR2 YFSETQ. The CDR3 is made up of 19 amino acids. Trimming removed 3 bases from V and 1 base from J; junction bases left unmatched: 11. The CDR3 DNA is TGCGCCAGCAGCTCTTCCGGGACAGGGGGCCCGACTTCCTACAATGAGCAGTTCTTC. Translated: CASSSSGTGGPTSYNEQFF.

The chain couples TRBV28 to TRBJ2-7; D remains unclear. CDR1 is MDHEN and CDR2 is SYDVKM in the germline V gene. This CDR3 is 12 amino acids long. V lost 6 bases to trimming and J lost 2 bases, with 8 bases between them. In DNA form, the CDR3 reads TGTGCCAGCAGCTGGGCCGCCTACGAGCAGTACTTC. Encoded protein: CASSWAAYEQYF.

This chain links TRBV7-2 with TRBJ1-1; TRBD1 might be the D (5 bases). From germline, CDR1 is SGHTA and CDR2 FQGNSA. The CDR3 covers 15 residues. The ends were cut back, 5 bases at V and 1 base at J, with 14 bases in the middle. The CDR3 DNA reads TGTGCCAGCAGCCCCTCGCCGGGGCAGAACACTGAAGCTTTCTTT. It translates to CASSPSPGQNTEAFF.

The chain carries TRBV20-1 and TRBJ2-3; 11 bases fit TRBD2. CDR3 length equals 16 residues. V was pared by 1 base and J by 3 bases, with 6 bases of the junction left unmatched. CDR1 DFQATT and CDR2 SNEGSKA come from the germline V gene (reference sequence). In DNA, the CDR3 is TGCAGTGCTAGAGGCCTAGCGGGGGGAGGGACAGATACGCAGTATTTT. Its protein is CSARGLAGGGTDTQYF.

This clonotype occurred a few times. The chain is built from TRBV29-1 and TRBJ2-1; D is perhaps TRBD1 (5 bases). The germline V gene has CDR1 SQVTM and CDR2 ANQGSEA. The CDR3 consists of 13 residues. CDR3 region: CGIRTSSYNEQFF. The DNA for the CDR3 is TGCGGTATAAGGACATCCTCCTACAATGAGCAGTTCTTC.

This rearrangement joins TRBV28 to TRBJ2-4; D uncertain. The length of the CDR3 is 18 residues. V was trimmed by 1 base and J by 3 bases, leaving 19 bases between them. Looked up from germline, CDR1 is MDHEN and CDR2 is SYDVKM. The CDR3 spells CASSLSQTSDWSKNIQYF. The CDR3 DNA is TGTGCCAGCAGTTTATCCCAGACGTCCGACTGGAGCAAAAACATTCAGTACTTC.